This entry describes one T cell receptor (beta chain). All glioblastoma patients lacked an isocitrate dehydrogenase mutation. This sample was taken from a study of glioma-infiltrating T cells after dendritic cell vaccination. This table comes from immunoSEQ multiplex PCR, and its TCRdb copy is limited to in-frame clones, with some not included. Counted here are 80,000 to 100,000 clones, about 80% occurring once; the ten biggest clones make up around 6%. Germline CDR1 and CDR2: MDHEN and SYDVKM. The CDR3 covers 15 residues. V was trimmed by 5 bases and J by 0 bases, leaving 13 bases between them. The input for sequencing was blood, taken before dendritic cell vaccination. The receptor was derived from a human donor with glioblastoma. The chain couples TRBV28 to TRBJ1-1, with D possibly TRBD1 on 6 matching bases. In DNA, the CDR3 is TGTGCCAGCAGTGCACCGGACAGCCTGAACACTGAAGCTTTCTTT. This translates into CASSAPDSLNTEAFF.